This T cell receptor beta chain was captured by sequencing in a study of HIV-infected children after antiretroviral therapy interruption. Study-wide background: Four children interrupted treatment; four stayed on continuous treatment. Weeks 0, 12, interruption end (24 or 48), and about 3 years post-study gave interruption-arm samples.

Described treatment: PENTA 11 planned treatment interruption arm or continuous ART arm. Naive CD4+ CD45RA+ CD45RO- T cells were sorted from thawed PBMCs. The TCR library was built from RNA with a 3' RACE protocol and unique molecular identifiers. TCRdb reprocessed the 3' RACE reads with MiXCR, giving one entry per CDR3 protein. Of 40,000 or so distinct CDR3 sequences listed, 6.5% are singletons. This clonotype has ten or more counts. Germline values: CDR1 SGHTA, CDR2 FQGTGA. Trimming cost V 5 bases and J 5 bases; bases outside gene matches: 9. The CDR3 covers 15 residues. The sequenced sample was CD45RA+ CD4+ T cells from PBMCs, pooled from several time points, obtained from a donor given antiretroviral therapy, either interrupted or continuous. Subset meaning: naive CD4+ CD45RA+ CD45RO- T cells. The V call is TRBV7-3, the J call TRBJ2-1; TRBD1 aligns across 7 bases. The TCR sequence derives from a pool of human donors with HIV. For the CDR3, the DNA is TGTGCCAGCAGCACGACAGGGTCGATAGACAATGAGCAGTTCTTC. Translating it yields CASSTTGSIDNEQFF.